The T cell receptor (beta chain) under discussion was sequenced for a study of cytomegalovirus exposure and HLA in healthy donors. Some clones are missing from TCRdb's copy, which holds only in-frame ones; the method was immunoSEQ multiplex PCR. The data contain more than 100,000 clones, around nine tenths of them seen just once; the ten biggest clones take up about 6%. CDR3 length equals 15 residues. Germline V gene sequence: CDR1 LNHDA, CDR2 SQIVND (reference sequence). V trimming: 6 bases; J trimming: 2 bases; junction bases outside the gene matches: 6. In the case of this clone: What it binds is not known.

Regarding the study as a whole: The tendency of first-cohort TCR clusters to co-occur in the roughly 120 validation repertoires was the finding of a later analysis. Reports indicated that the classifier achieved high specificity and sensitivity in diagnosing cytomegalovirus status. The study put some 150 TCR beta chains on its list as cytomegalovirus-associated.

This chain joins TRBV19 and TRBJ2-1, with 8 bases matching TRBD2. Sequenced: PBMCs. The origin of this receptor is a woman younger than 30 in good health and CMV-seropositive. CDR3 in amino acids: CASRDGTSTYNEQFF. Written as DNA, the CDR3 is TGTGCCAGTAGGGACGGGACTAGTACCTACAATGAGCAGTTCTTC.